The rows below give T cell receptor beta chains drawn from one sample of a study of blood T cell repertoires in COVID-19. The table came from immunoSEQ multiplex PCR; TCRdb's copy has only in-frame clones and leaves some out. The sample holds around 250,000 clones, approximately 89% seen once. The sequencing sample was made of peripheral blood. The receptors shown here come from a man aged 40-49 years with active or convalescent COVID-19. CDR3s leave out the opening cysteine and the closing phenylalanine or tryptophan. The order of the fields is V gene, J gene, CDR3 length, CDR3 protein.

>TRBV3-1/TRBV3-2|TRBJ2-3|14
ASSQHGSGVVDTQY
>TRBV24-1|TRBJ1-5|14
ATSDADRGLNQPQH
>TRBV14|TRBJ1-2|15
ASSARAPLAPNYGYT
>TRBV29-1|TRBJ2-7|11
SVEDRGRPGEY
>TRBV15|TRBJ2-7|12
ATSRGDSDYEQY
>TRBV6-5|TRBJ1-1|10
ASRGTATEAF
>TRBV7-9|TRBJ2-7|14
ASSSVTSGVRYEQY
>TRBV6-2/TRBV6-3|TRBJ1-1|12
ASSSGQPNTEAF
>TRBV28|TRBJ2-7|11
ASKRSVHYEQY
>TRBV19|TRBJ2-7|12
ASSEQGRSYEQY
>TRBV28|TRBJ1-1|14
ASSLVLGRVNTEAF
>TRBV6-5|TRBJ1-6|11
ATHRIYNSPLH
>TRBV5-1|TRBJ2-5|15
ASSLRGSGGGQETQY